This TCR beta chain was documented in a study of radiation and T cells in renal cell carcinoma. Germline V gene lookup returns CDR1 SGDLS and CDR2 YYNGEE. V shed 2 bases, J shed 5 bases, and the junction held 1 base outside the gene matches. This CDR3 region has 14 residues. Time point given: blood 4 weeks post-SBRT, at nephrectomy. Treatment defined: 15 Gy SBRT to primary tumor, nephrectomy 4 weeks later. Nephrectomy followed 15 Gy stereotactic body radiation by 4 weeks. Clones were sequenced by immunoSEQ multiplex PCR, and TCRdb holds only the in-frame ones, with some missing. Of about 86,000 clones in the sample, around 85% were seen once.

The chain is built from TRBV9 and TRBJ1-6; 7 nucleotides match TRBD1. This clonotype was sampled from a man aged 50-60 years with renal cell carcinoma. Sequencing used blood, obtained from a patient whose treatment included radiotherapy and nephrectomy. CDR3: CASSVGTDNSPLHF. CDR3 sequence (DNA): TGTGCCAGCAGCGTGGGGACAGATAATTCACCCCTCCACTTT. The whole variable domain, filled in from reference TRBV9 and TRBJ1-6, reads DSGVTQTPKHLITATGQRVTLRCSPRSGDLSVYWYQQSLDQGLQFLIQYYNGEERAKGNILERFSAQQFPDLHSELNLSSLELGDSALYFCASSVGTDNSPLHFGNGTRLTVT.